This is a list of T cell receptor beta chains from one sample in a study of blood T cell repertoires in COVID-19. Profiled with immunoSEQ multiplex PCR; TCRdb holds only in-frame clones, not every one. In the table there are approximately 300,000 clones, about 89% of which are singletons. The sample was peripheral blood. These receptors were taken from a man aged 25-40 years with acute or convalescent COVID-19. Each CDR3 is given with its conserved first and last residue. The D gene is left open where the match is weak. Rows give clone size only sometimes, using once, few, many, or a class for an expanded clone.

J: TRBJ2-1; D: TRBD1; V: TRBV27; size: -; CDR3: CASRPGGRNEQFF; DNA: TGTGCCAGCAGGCCAGGGGGCAGGAATGAGCAGTTCTTC
J: TRBJ2-3; D: TRBD2; V: TRBV24-1; size: -; CDR3: CATSERTSGNTDTQYF; DNA: TGTGCCACCAGTGAGCGGACTAGCGGGAACACAGATACGCAGTATTTT
J: TRBJ1-2; D: -; V: TRBV19; size: -; CDR3: CASSREGYTF; DNA: TGTGCCAGTAGTCGGGAGGGCTACACCTTC
J: TRBJ1-6; D: TRBD1; V: TRBV5-4; size: -; CDR3: CASSLDPGQGKFPLHF; DNA: TGTGCCAGCAGCTTAGACCCGGGACAGGGAAAGTTTCCCCTCCACTTT
J: TRBJ2-5; D: TRBD1; V: TRBV24-1; size: -; CDR3: CATSVGTGGSETQYF; DNA: TGTGCCACCAGTGTCGGGACAGGGGGATCTGAGACCCAGTACTTC
J: TRBJ2-7; D: TRBD2; V: TRBV2; size: -; CDR3: CASGGLLGEQYF; DNA: TGTGCCAGCGGGGGACTATTGGGGGAGCAGTACTTC
J: TRBJ1-1; D: TRBD1; V: TRBV14; size: -; CDR3: CASSQDLTGGTEAFF; DNA: TGTGCCAGCAGCCAAGATCTCACAGGGGGGACTGAAGCTTTCTTT
J: TRBJ2-7; D: TRBD1; V: TRBV19; size: -; CDR3: CASSSAGTGGGEQYF; DNA: TGTGCCAGTAGTTCGGCCGGGACAGGGGGCGGCGAGCAGTACTTC
J: TRBJ2-3; D: -; V: TRBV5-8; size: -; CDR3: CASSLRERSTDTQYF; DNA: TGTGCCAGCAGCTTGAGAGAGAGAAGCACAGATACGCAGTATTTT
J: TRBJ2-1; D: TRBD1; V: TRBV14; size: -; CDR3: CASSRIQGWNEQFF; DNA: TGTGCCAGCAGCCGGATACAGGGGTGGAATGAGCAGTTCTTC
J: TRBJ2-3; D: TRBD2; V: TRBV15; size: -; CDR3: CATSPRGANTDTQYF; DNA: TGTGCCACCAGTCCGCGGGGGGCCAACACAGATACGCAGTATTTT
J: TRBJ2-3; D: TRBD2; V: TRBV3-1/TRBV3-2; size: -; CDR3: CASSPGLAGGGDTQYF; DNA: TGTGCCAGCAGCCCCGGACTAGCGGGAGGTGGAGATACGCAGTATTTT
J: TRBJ2-2; D: -; V: TRBV5-1; size: -; CDR3: CASSLRSAGELFF; DNA: TGCGCCAGCAGCCTAAGAAGTGCCGGGGAGCTGTTTTTT
J: TRBJ2-3; D: TRBD1; V: TRBV7-9; size: -; CDR3: CASSRDRSTDTQYF; DNA: TGTGCCAGCAGTCGGGACAGAAGCACAGATACGCAGTATTTT
J: TRBJ2-2; D: TRBD2; V: TRBV29-1; size: -; CDR3: CSAKVPGLANTGELFF; DNA: TGCAGCGCTAAAGTTCCGGGACTAGCGAACACCGGGGAGCTGTTTTTT
J: TRBJ2-5; D: TRBD2; V: TRBV4-2; size: -; CDR3: CASSQDLGLAGGPGETQYF; DNA: TGTGCCAGCAGCCAAGATCTTGGACTAGCGGGAGGGCCTGGCGAGACCCAGTACTTC
J: TRBJ2-5; D: TRBD1; V: TRBV11-1; size: -; CDR3: CASSSDRGETQYF; DNA: TGTGCCAGCAGCTCCGACAGGGGAGAGACCCAGTACTTC
J: TRBJ1-1; D: -; V: TRBV18; size: -; CDR3: CASCTSASLNTEAFF; DNA: TGTGCCAGCTGTACGTCTGCCAGTTTGAACACTGAAGCTTTCTTT
J: TRBJ2-1; D: TRBD2; V: TRBV7-2; size: -; CDR3: CASSPGRTRTSEQFF; DNA: TGTGCCAGCAGCCCCGGAAGGACTAGGACAAGTGAGCAGTTCTTC
J: TRBJ2-7; D: -; V: TRBV5-1; size: -; CDR3: CASSLLITAGGYEQYF; DNA: TGCGCCAGCAGCCTTCTGATCACGGCGGGTGGCTACGAGCAGTACTTC
J: TRBJ2-2; D: -; V: TRBV7-8; size: -; CDR3: CASSPGAGDTGELFF; DNA: TGTGCCAGCAGCCCCGGTGCAGGGGACACCGGGGAGCTGTTTTTT
J: TRBJ2-7; D: TRBD1; V: TRBV18; size: -; CDR3: CASSAGQGDYEQYF; DNA: TGTGCCAGCTCAGCGGGACAGGGGGACTACGAGCAGTACTTC
J: TRBJ2-3; D: -; V: TRBV5-1; size: -; CDR3: CASSLAQVGATDTQYF; DNA: TGCGCCAGCAGCTTGGCCCAGGTGGGAGCTACAGATACGCAGTATTTT
J: TRBJ2-1; D: -; V: TRBV7-2; size: once; CDR3: CASTIRGINEQFF; DNA: TGTGCCAGCACTATACGAGGGATCAATGAGCAGTTCTTC
J: TRBJ1-6; D: TRBD1; V: TRBV5-1; size: -; CDR3: CASSLEPGGGNSPLHF; DNA: TGCGCCAGCAGCTTGGAGCCAGGGGGAGGTAATTCACCCCTCCACTTT
J: TRBJ2-3; D: -; V: TRBV24-1; size: -; CDR3: CATVAGRTSTDTQYF; DNA: TGTGCCACCGTGGCGGGGCGAACTAGCACAGATACGCAGTATTTT
J: TRBJ1-6; D: TRBD1; V: TRBV6-5; size: -; CDR3: CASSSITGVGASPLHF; DNA: TGTGCCAGCAGTTCCATCACAGGGGTAGGGGCCTCACCCCTCCACTTT
J: TRBJ1-6; D: TRBD1; V: TRBV7-9; size: -; CDR3: CASSPGQGGNSPLHF; DNA: TGTGCCAGCAGCCCCGGGCAGGGGGGCAATTCACCCCTCCACTTT
J: TRBJ1-1; D: -; V: TRBV2; size: once; CDR3: CASLEVPGSYEAFF; DNA: TGTGCCAGCCTTGAGGTGCCGGGGTCTTATGAAGCTTTCTTT
J: TRBJ2-2; D: -; V: TRBV25-1; size: -; CDR3: CASSDSDFPGELFF; DNA: TGTGCCAGCAGTGATAGCGACTTTCCCGGGGAGCTGTTTTTT